The entry below describes one TCR beta chain. This sample was included in a study of graft-versus-host responses after intestinal transplantation. Study summary: Anti-thymocyte globulin induction preceded about 3 years of tacrolimus and steroid maintenance in all recipients. Study conclusions and caveats: GvH clones turned up in recipient marrow; some had shown up first in ileum or blood. Early after transplant, HvG declines were associated with peak levels of circulating GvH clones.

Measured with immunoSEQ multiplex PCR; TCRdb has only the in-frame clones, and not every one. The data hold 15,000 to 20,000 clones, with less than 50% observed a single time. Plating of roughly 200,000 CFSE-labeled responder cells was done together with roughly 200,000 irradiated, violet-dye-labeled stimulator cells. After mixed lymphocyte reaction, dividing CD4+ and CD8+ responder T cells were sorted. Per the germline V gene, CDR1 is MNHEY and CDR2 is SMNVEV (reference sequence). This CDR3 is 17 amino acids long. V dropped 0 bases and J dropped 2; count of bases not matched to a gene: 9. This sequence originates from a human patient who received an intestinal transplant. The chain links TRBV27 to TRBJ2-7, with TRBD2 identical over 8 bases. Sample: alloreactive CD8+ T cells from a mixed lymphocyte reaction culture, taken before intestinal transplant. Subset defined: CFSE-low proliferating T cells sorted from approximately 6-day pre-transplant mixed lymphocyte reaction (GvH or HvG direction). CDR3 in amino acids: CASSLSLAGLPPYEQYF. The CDR3 DNA is TGTGCCAGCAGTTTATCGCTAGCGGGCCTTCCCCCCTACGAGCAGTACTTC.